The 25 T cell receptor beta chains presented below share a single source sample, sequenced in a study of blood T cell repertoires in COVID-19. Assay used: immunoSEQ multiplex PCR; TCRdb lists only in-frame clones, some missing. Of about 310,000 clones in the sample, around 87% are singletons; the top ten hold 1%. The sample was peripheral blood. The receptors stem from a middle-aged man with active or convalescent COVID-19.

CDR3 DNA: TGTGCCTGGAGTCTACAGGTTTCTGGAAACACCATATATTTT. It yields the protein CAWSLQVSGNTIYF. J is TRBJ1-3 and V is TRBV30; possibly TRBD1 for D (5 bases). Trimming pared 2 bases from V and 1 base from J, leaving 9 bases between. The germline V gene encodes CDR1 GTSNPN and CDR2 SVGIG (reference sequence). This CDR3 is 14 amino acids long. Supplemented by reference TRBV30 and TRBJ1-3, the full variable domain reads SQTIHQWPATLVQPVGSPLSLECTVEGTSNPNLYWYRQAAGRGLQLLFYSVGIGQISSEVPQNLSASRPQDRQFILSSKKLLLSDSGFYLCAWSLQVSGNTIYFGEGSWLTVV.

This chain connects TRBV12-3 or TRBV12-4 to TRBJ2-5, with D hard to call. Trimming cost V 3 bases and J 5 bases, with 10 bases left between them. This CDR3 spans 13 amino acids. The DNA of the CDR3 is TGTGCCAGCAGTTTTTCGAGCCGGGAGACCCAGTACTTC. Translating gives CASSFSSRETQYF.

This chain connects TRBV2 to TRBJ2-3; D perhaps matches TRBD1 (6 bases). CDR1 SNHLY and CDR2 FYNNEI come from the germline V gene. Trimming took off 4 bases at V and 5 bases at J, with 10 bases between the two ends. The CDR3 spans 13 residues. The CDR3 DNA follows: TGTGCCAGCAGTGGACAGGTGGGAGATACGCAGTATTTT. Its translation: CASSGQVGDTQYF.

The chain has TRBV30 and TRBJ2-2, with TRBD2 matching 7 bases. Unmatched junction bases numbered 5, after V lost 0 bases and J lost 1 base. Germline assignment: CDR1 GTSNPN and CDR2 SVGIG (reference sequence). The CDR3 is made up of 16 amino acids. As DNA, the CDR3 is TGTGCCTGGAGTGTACTACGGACTAGGAACACCGGGGAGCTGTTTTTT. The encoded protein is CAWSVLRTRNTGELFF. The full variable domain, completed using reference TRBV30 and TRBJ2-2, is SQTIHQWPATLVQPVGSPLSLECTVEGTSNPNLYWYRQAAGRGLQLLFYSVGIGQISSEVPQNLSASRPQDRQFILSSKKLLLSDSGFYLCAWSVLRTRNTGELFFGEGSRLTVL.

The chain joins TRBV10-3 to TRBJ2-5; 7 nucleotides line up with TRBD1. Germline V gene data show CDR1 as ENHRY and CDR2 as SYGVKD. With 3 bases clipped from V and 1 base from J, the junction kept 11 bases outside the gene matches. The CDR3 consists of 17 residues. CDR3 coding DNA: TGTGCCATCAGTGAATTCCGGGACAGCGGAGTCCAAGAGACCCAGTACTTC. Its translation: CAISEFRDSGVQETQYF.

The rearrangement uses TRBV27 and TRBJ2-5; 7 nucleotides line up with TRBD1. Germline V lookup: CDR1 MNHEY, CDR2 SMNVEV (reference sequence). V was pared by 6 bases and J by 5 bases, with 6 bases of the junction left unmatched. The CDR3 runs 13 residues. The CDR3 loop reads CASSLTGEETQYF. In DNA form, the CDR3 reads TGTGCCAGCAGCCTCACAGGGGAGGAGACCCAGTACTTC.

The rearrangement joins TRBV2 to TRBJ2-2, with 8 bases fitting TRBD1. The CDR3 totals 15 residues. J was trimmed by 4 bases and V by 5 bases; bases with no gene match: 6. Germline CDR1 is SNHLY and CDR2 is FYNNEI. CDR3 protein: CASSRQGRTTGELFF. The DNA of the CDR3 is TGTGCCAGCAGTCGACAGGGGAGGACCACCGGGGAGCTGTTTTTT.

A few counts support this clone. V gene TRBV7-8 combines with J gene TRBJ1-6; the D gene is possibly TRBD1 (6 bases). V was pared by 1 base and J by 5 bases, with 15 bases between. Germline V gives CDR1 SGHVS, CDR2 FQNEAQ. The CDR3 has 17 residues. The CDR3 region has the DNA TGTGCCAGCAGCTTAGTACGAGGACAGTTCCATAATTCACCCCTCCACTTT. It yields the protein CASSLVRGQFHNSPLHF.

The chain has TRBV9 and TRBJ2-1; 16 positions agree with TRBD2. This CDR3 contains 17 residues. Trimming removed 3 bases from V and 2 bases from J; junction bases left unmatched: 2. The germline gives CDR1 SGDLS, CDR2 YYNGEE. In nucleotides, the CDR3 is TGTGCCAGCAGCGCCGGGACTAGCGGGGGGGCCTACAATGAGCAGTTCTTC. Protein: CASSAGTSGGAYNEQFF.

This rearrangement joins TRBV4-1 to TRBJ1-1; 7 bases align to TRBD1. V lost 3 bases, J lost 1 base, and 14 bases stayed unmatched. The CDR3 length is 18 residues. Germline V gives CDR1 MGHRA, CDR2 YSYEKL. The CDR3 is CASSHPPRGGRTNTEAFF. The DNA of the CDR3 is TGCGCCAGCAGCCACCCCCCCCGAGGGGGCCGGACGAACACTGAAGCTTTCTTT.

The CDR3 sequence: CASSLSGRAGGEQFF. The CDR3 bases are TGTGCCAGCTCGCTTAGCGGGAGAGCTGGCGGTGAGCAGTTCTTC. This sequence joins TRBV18 and TRBJ2-1; the match to TRBD2 covers 9 bases. J was trimmed by 9 bases and V by 6 bases; bases with no gene match: 12. Germline V CDR1 and CDR2: KGHSH, LQKENI. The length of the CDR3 is 15 residues.

J is TRBJ2-1 and V is TRBV27; D is perhaps TRBD2 (5 bases). V shed 6 bases and J shed 8 bases, with 11 bases lying between them. This CDR3 comprises 12 residues. Germline V CDR1 and CDR2: MNHEY, SMNVEV (reference sequence). The CDR3 spells CASRAEGDEQFF. The DNA of the CDR3 is TGTGCCAGCAGAGCAGAGGGCGATGAGCAGTTCTTC.

This chain joins TRBV28 and TRBJ1-4, with D maybe TRBD1 (6 bases). The CDR3 runs to 13 residues. Germline CDR1 MDHEN, CDR2 SYDVKM. The V gene lost 2 bases and the J gene lost 7 bases, with 8 bases spanning the gap. This CDR3 reads CASSLGQPEKLFF. DNA of the CDR3: TGTGCCAGCAGTTTAGGACAGCCTGAAAAACTGTTTTTT.

The chain combines TRBV30 with TRBJ1-3; D is possibly TRBD1 (6 bases). The CDR3 contains 14 residues. V dropped 2 bases and J dropped 1 base, with 9 bases sitting between them. Germline CDR1 GTSNPN, CDR2 SVGIG (reference sequence). The CDR3 bases are TGTGCCTGGAGTTCCGGACAGTCTGGAAACACCATATATTTT. Residues: CAWSSGQSGNTIYF.

J is TRBJ2-1 and V is TRBV7-3, with 11 bases aligning to TRBD2. Germline values: CDR1 SGHTA, CDR2 FQGTGA. The CDR3 is 13 amino acids. V dropped 8 bases and J dropped 5; count of bases not matched to a gene: 2. The CDR3 coding sequence is TGTGCCAGCGGGACTAGCGGCCACAATGAGCAGTTCTTC. This gives the protein CASGTSGHNEQFF.

This clone was counted a few times. The chain is built from TRBV3-1 (or the pseudogene TRBV3-2) and TRBJ1-3, with D perhaps matching TRBD1 (6 bases). Trimming took 0 bases from V and 4 from J, leaving 13 bases between them. This CDR3 region has 16 residues. In germline, CDR1 is LGHDT, CDR2 YNNKEL (reference sequence). This CDR3 is CASSQDPGVDGNTIYF. The CDR3 nucleotides are TGTGCCAGCAGCCAAGATCCAGGGGTCGACGGAAACACCATATATTTT.

This chain connects TRBV30 to TRBJ2-6, with 10 bases matching TRBD1. Germline V gives CDR1 GTSNPN, CDR2 SVGIG (reference sequence). This CDR3 is built from 19 residues. Trimming took 0 bases from V and 0 from J; bases not matched to a gene: 8. The CDR3 bases are TGTGCCTGGAGTGTATACCGACAGGGGGCCTTCTCTGGGGCCAACGTCCTGACTTTC. Translation: CAWSVYRQGAFSGANVLTF.

The rearrangement links TRBV15 to TRBJ2-2; D is perhaps TRBD2 (5 bases). The CDR3 is 15 amino acids. Germline V gene data show CDR1 as LNHNV and CDR2 as YYDKDF (reference sequence). V lost 1 base, J lost 1 base, and 7 bases lay in between. In DNA form, the CDR3 reads TGTGCCACCAGCAGAGTTCGGGGGAACACCGGGGAGCTGTTTTTT. Translation: CATSRVRGNTGELFF.

The chain has TRBV5-5 and TRBJ2-3, with 7 bases fitting TRBD2. The CDR3 contains 16 residues. Germline values: CDR1 SGHKS, CDR2 YYEKEE (reference sequence). V shed 5 bases and J 2 bases; nucleotides not matched to a gene: 11. The CDR3 nucleotides are TGTGCCAGCAGGGGGCCGGGGAGGGGTAACACAGATACGCAGTATTTT. It codes for CASRGPGRGNTDTQYF.

The CDR3 DNA sequence: TGTGCCAGCAGTCCCCAAGGTGGATTCTGGGCGACCTATGGCTACACCTTC. Residues: CASSPQGGFWATYGYTF. The rearrangement uses TRBV6-6 and TRBJ1-2, with unresolved D. Per germline, CDR1 MNHNY and CDR2 SVGAGI (reference sequence). Deletions cut 5 bases from V and 4 bases from J, with 23 bases between. This CDR3 contains 17 residues.

The chain uses TRBV2 and TRBJ1-5, with 9 bases identical to TRBD1. Germline lookup yields CDR1 SNHLY and CDR2 FYNNEI. After removal of 5 bases from V and 4 bases from J, the junction contained 6 bases not matched to a gene. The CDR3 spans 15 residues. The CDR3 here is CASSRQGVGNQPQHF. CDR3 DNA sequence: TGTGCCAGCAGTCGACAGGGGGTAGGTAATCAGCCCCAGCATTTT.

Only a few counts were recorded for this clone. The gene calls are TRBV7-6 and TRBJ2-7, with 9 bases fitting TRBD2. Trimming removed 1 base from V and 5 bases from J; junction bases left unmatched: 6. The CDR3 totals 15 residues. Germline assignment: CDR1 SGHVS and CDR2 FNYEAQ. CDR3 DNA: TGTGCCAGCAGCTTAGGGGCGCGGGAGGGTGACGAGCAGTACTTC. Translating gives CASSLGAREGDEQYF. Full variable domain (rest looked up from reference TRBV7-6 and TRBJ2-7): GAGVSQSPRYKVTKRGQDVALRCDPISGHVSLYWYRQALGQGPEFLTYFNYEAQQDKSGLPNDRFSAERPEGSISTLTIQRTEQRDSAMYRCASSLGAREGDEQYFGPGTRLTVT.

The chain joins TRBV30 to TRBJ1-3; D ambiguous. The CDR3 is made up of 13 amino acids. Per the germline V gene, CDR1 is GTSNPN and CDR2 is SVGIG (reference sequence). The V and J ends lost 5 bases and 3 bases respectively, with 11 bases between them. For the CDR3, the DNA is TGTGCCTGGTCTTTTTACGGTGGAAACACCATATATTTT. It is translated as CAWSFYGGNTIYF.

J is TRBJ2-2 and V is TRBV7-3; 10 nucleotides agree with TRBD1. The length of the CDR3 is 18 residues. The junction had 12 bases not matched to a gene; V was cut back by 1 base and J by 7 bases. Germline lookup yields CDR1 SGHTA and CDR2 FQGTGA. CDR3 region: CASSLNPAGTGASGELFF. In DNA form, the CDR3 reads TGTGCCAGCAGCTTAAATCCGGCCGGGACAGGGGCGAGCGGGGAGCTGTTTTTT.

This chain uses TRBV6-4 with TRBJ2-1; TRBD2 matches at 8 bases. CDR3 length: 14 amino acids. Germline loops: CDR1 MRHNA, CDR2 SNTAGT. The V gene end was trimmed by 7 bases and the J gene end by 5 bases; junction bases not matched to a gene: 7. The CDR3: CASKVTGGDNEQFF. The CDR3 DNA sequence: TGTGCCAGCAAGGTTACCGGGGGGGACAATGAGCAGTTCTTC.